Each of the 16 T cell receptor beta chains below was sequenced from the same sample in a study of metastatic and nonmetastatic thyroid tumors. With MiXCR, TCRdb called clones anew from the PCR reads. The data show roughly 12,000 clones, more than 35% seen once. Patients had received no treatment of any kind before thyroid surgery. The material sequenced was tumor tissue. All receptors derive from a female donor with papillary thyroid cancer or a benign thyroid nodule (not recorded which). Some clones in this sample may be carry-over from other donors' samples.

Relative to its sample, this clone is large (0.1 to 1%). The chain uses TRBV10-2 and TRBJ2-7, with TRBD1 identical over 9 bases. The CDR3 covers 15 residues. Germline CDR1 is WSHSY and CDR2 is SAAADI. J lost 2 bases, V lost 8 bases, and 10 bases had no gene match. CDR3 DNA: TGCGCCAGCCGCCGGGACAGGGCGTTAACCTACGAGCAGTACTTC. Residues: CASRRDRALTYEQYF.

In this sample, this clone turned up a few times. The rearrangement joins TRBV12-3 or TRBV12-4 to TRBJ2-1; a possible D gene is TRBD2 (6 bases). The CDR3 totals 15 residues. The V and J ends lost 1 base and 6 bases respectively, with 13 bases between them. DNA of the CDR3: TGTGCCAGCAGTTTAGATGGGTTCGGGGGCAATGAGCAGTTCTTC. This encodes CASSLDGFGGNEQFF.

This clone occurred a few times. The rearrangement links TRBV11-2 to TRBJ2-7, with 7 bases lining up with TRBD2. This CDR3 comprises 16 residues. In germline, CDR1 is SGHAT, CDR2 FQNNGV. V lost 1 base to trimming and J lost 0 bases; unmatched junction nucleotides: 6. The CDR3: CASSLGRDYHSYEQYF. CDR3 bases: TGTGCCAGCAGCTTAGGACGGGACTACCACTCCTACGAGCAGTACTTC.

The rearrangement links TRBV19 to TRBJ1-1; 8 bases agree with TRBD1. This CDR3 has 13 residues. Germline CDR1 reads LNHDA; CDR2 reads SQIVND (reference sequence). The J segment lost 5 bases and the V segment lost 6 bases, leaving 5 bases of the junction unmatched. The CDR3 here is CASSGQGRTEAFF. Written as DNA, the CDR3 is TGTGCCAGTAGCGGACAGGGCAGAACTGAAGCTTTCTTT.

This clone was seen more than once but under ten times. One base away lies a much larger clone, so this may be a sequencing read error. The CDR3 DNA follows: TGTGCCAGCAGCTTAGGGGCTCTGAGCACTGAAGCTTTCTTT. Translating gives CASSLGALSTEAFF. This chain joins TRBV12-3 or TRBV12-4 and TRBJ1-1; D might be TRBD1 (5 bases). The CDR3 runs 14 residues.

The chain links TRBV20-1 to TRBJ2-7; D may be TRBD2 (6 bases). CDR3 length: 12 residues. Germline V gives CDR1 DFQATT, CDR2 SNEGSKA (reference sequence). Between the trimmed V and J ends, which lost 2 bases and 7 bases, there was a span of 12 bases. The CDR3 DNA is TGCAGTGCTAGACCCCCCGCGGGAGAGCAGTACTTC. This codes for CSARPPAGEQYF.

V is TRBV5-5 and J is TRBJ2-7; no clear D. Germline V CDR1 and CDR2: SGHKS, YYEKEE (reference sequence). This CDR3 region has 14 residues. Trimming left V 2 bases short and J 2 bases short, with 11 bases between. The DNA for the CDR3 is TGTGCCAGCAGCTTAGTGACTGTACCCTACGAGCAGTACTTC. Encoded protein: CASSLVTVPYEQYF.

This CDR3 reads CASSSQSGSSSYEQYF. Here the CDR3 DNA reads TGTGCCAGCAGCTCTCAAAGCGGAAGTAGCTCCTACGAGCAGTACTTC. This rearrangement joins TRBV7-8 to TRBJ2-7, with D possibly TRBD2 on 5 matching bases. Germline V gives CDR1 SGHVS, CDR2 FQNEAQ. This CDR3 spans 16 amino acids. The V gene lost 4 bases and the J gene lost 0 bases, with 16 bases spanning the gap. Based on the CDR3 plus reference TRBV7-8 and TRBJ2-7, the full variable domain is GAGVSQSPRYKVAKRGQDVALRCDPISGHVSLFWYQQALGQGPEFLTYFQNEAQLDKSGLPSDRFFAERPEGSVSTLKIQRTQQEDSAVYLCASSSQSGSSSYEQYFGPGTRLTVT.

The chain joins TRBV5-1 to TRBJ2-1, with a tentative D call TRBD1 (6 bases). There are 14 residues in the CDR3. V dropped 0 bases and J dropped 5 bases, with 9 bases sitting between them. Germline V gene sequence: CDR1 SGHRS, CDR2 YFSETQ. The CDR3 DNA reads TGCGCCAGCAGCTTGGGACAGGAGCACAATGAGCAGTTCTTC. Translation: CASSLGQEHNEQFF.

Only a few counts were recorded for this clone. CDR3 bases: TGTGCCTGGAGTGGAACCACACAGGGAAACACCATATATTTT. It translates to CAWSGTTQGNTIYF. The chain uses TRBV30 and TRBJ1-3; D is unclear. This CDR3 spans 14 amino acids. In germline, CDR1 is GTSNPN, CDR2 SVGIG (reference sequence). V was shortened by 1 base and J by 4 bases, with 11 bases between the two germline ends.

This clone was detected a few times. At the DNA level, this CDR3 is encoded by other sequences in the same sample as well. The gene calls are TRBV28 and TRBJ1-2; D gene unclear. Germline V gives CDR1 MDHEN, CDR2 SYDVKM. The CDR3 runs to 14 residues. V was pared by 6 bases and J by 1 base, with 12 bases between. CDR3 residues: CASSGLPHNYGYTF. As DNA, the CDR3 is TGTGCCAGCAGCGGACTTCCCCATAACTATGGCTACACCTTC.

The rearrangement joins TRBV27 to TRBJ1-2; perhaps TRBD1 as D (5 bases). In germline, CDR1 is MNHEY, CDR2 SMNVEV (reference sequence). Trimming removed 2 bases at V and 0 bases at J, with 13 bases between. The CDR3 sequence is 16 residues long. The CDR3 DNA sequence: TGTGCCAGCAGTTTAAGTGGCGGGGCTACTAACTATGGCTACACCTTC. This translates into CASSLSGGATNYGYTF.

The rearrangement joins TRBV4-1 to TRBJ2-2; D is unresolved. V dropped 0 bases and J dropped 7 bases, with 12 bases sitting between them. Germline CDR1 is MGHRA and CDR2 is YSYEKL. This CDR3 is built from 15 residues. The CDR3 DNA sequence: TGCGCCAGCAGCCAAGAGGGGATAGGGCACGGGGAGCTGTTTTTT. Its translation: CASSQEGIGHGELFF.

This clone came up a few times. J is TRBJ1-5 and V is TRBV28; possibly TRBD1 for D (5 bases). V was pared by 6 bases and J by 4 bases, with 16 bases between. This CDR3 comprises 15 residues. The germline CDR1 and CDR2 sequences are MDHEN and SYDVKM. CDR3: CASSYYGGGNQPQHF. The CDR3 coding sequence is TGTGCCAGCAGCTACTATGGGGGTGGAAATCAGCCCCAGCATTTT.

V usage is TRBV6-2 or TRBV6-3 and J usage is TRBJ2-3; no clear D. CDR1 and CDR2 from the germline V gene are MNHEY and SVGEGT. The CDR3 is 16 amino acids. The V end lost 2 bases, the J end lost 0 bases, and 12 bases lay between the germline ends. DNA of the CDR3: TGTGCCAGCAGTTACAAGAGTCCTCTGAGCACAGATACGCAGTATTTT. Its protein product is CASSYKSPLSTDTQYF.

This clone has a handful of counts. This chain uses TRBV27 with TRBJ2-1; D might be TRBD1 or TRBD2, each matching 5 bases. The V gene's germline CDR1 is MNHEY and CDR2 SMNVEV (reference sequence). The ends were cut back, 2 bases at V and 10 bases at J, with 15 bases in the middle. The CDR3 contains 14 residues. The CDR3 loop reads CASSLGDPPREQFF. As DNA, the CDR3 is TGTGCCAGCAGTTTAGGGGACCCCCCCCGGGAGCAGTTCTTC.